A selection of T cell receptor beta chains follows, all from one sample in a study of blood T cells in healthy people across ages. TCRdb ran MiXCR on the 5' RACE reads and lists one entry per CDR3 protein. The sample lists hundreds of thousands of distinct CDR3 sequences, around 48% occurring once. Sequenced sample: blood. These receptors were collected from a man under 40 in good health. CDR3s include the opening cysteine and the closing phenylalanine or tryptophan. Fields, in order: D gene, V gene, J gene, clone size, CDR3 protein, CDR3 DNA. A D gene is named only where the DNA matches it firmly. Expanded clones are given a class, and other clones once, few, many or no size at all.

d_call: -
v_call: TRBV28
j_call: TRBJ2-7
clone_size: many
cdr3_aa: CASSMQYEQYF
cdr3_nt: TGTGCCAGTTCAATGCAGTACGAGCAGTACTTC

d_call: -
v_call: TRBV13
j_call: TRBJ1-4
clone_size: many
cdr3_aa: CASSLRTANEKLFF
cdr3_nt: TGTGCCAGCAGCCTCAGGACTGCTAATGAAAAACTGTTTTTT

d_call: TRBD2
v_call: TRBV10-3
j_call: TRBJ2-3
clone_size: few
cdr3_aa: CAISPSSGGARDTQYF
cdr3_nt: TGTGCCATCAGTCCTTCTAGCGGGGGGGCTCGTGATACGCAGTATTTT

d_call: -
v_call: TRBV2
j_call: TRBJ1-2
clone_size: -
cdr3_aa: CATAQASELYGYTF
cdr3_nt: TGTGCCACTGCCCAGGCGAGCGAGCTCTATGGCTACACCTTC

d_call: -
v_call: TRBV5-1
j_call: TRBJ1-1
clone_size: few
cdr3_aa: CASSQTSVNTEAFF
cdr3_nt: TGCGCCAGCAGCCAAACAAGCGTGAACACTGAAGCTTTCTTT

d_call: -
v_call: TRBV29-1
j_call: TRBJ2-5
clone_size: few
cdr3_aa: CSDRTGRATQYF
cdr3_nt: TGCAGCGATCGGACAGGGAGGGCGACCCAGTACTTC

d_call: -
v_call: TRBV6-6
j_call: TRBJ2-3
clone_size: few
cdr3_aa: CASRTLGIFTDTQYF
cdr3_nt: TGTGCCAGCAGGACTTTAGGGATTTTCACAGATACGCAGTATTTT

d_call: TRBD1
v_call: TRBV2
j_call: TRBJ2-3
clone_size: few
cdr3_aa: CASNGQGPDTQYF
cdr3_nt: TGTGCCAGCAATGGACAGGGCCCAGATACGCAGTATTTT

d_call: -
v_call: TRBV7-9
j_call: TRBJ2-3
clone_size: -
cdr3_aa: CASSLLVGADTQYF
cdr3_nt: TGTGCCAGCAGCCTACTAGTTGGGGCAGATACGCAGTATTTT

d_call: -
v_call: TRBV12-3/TRBV12-4
j_call: TRBJ2-5
clone_size: -
cdr3_aa: CASSLLVSSQETQYF
cdr3_nt: TGTGCCAGCAGTTTATTGGTGTCTTCACAAGAGACCCAGTACTTC

d_call: TRBD2
v_call: TRBV7-9
j_call: TRBJ2-1
clone_size: -
cdr3_aa: CASSFSGSYNEQFF
cdr3_nt: TGTGCCAGCAGCTTTAGCGGGTCCTACAATGAGCAGTTCTTC

d_call: TRBD2
v_call: TRBV6-2/TRBV6-3
j_call: TRBJ2-1
clone_size: once
cdr3_aa: CASSYLRGANNEQFF
cdr3_nt: TGTGCCAGCAGTTACTTGCGGGGGGCTAACAATGAGCAGTTCTTC

d_call: TRBD2
v_call: TRBV7-2
j_call: TRBJ2-1
clone_size: few
cdr3_aa: CASSPTGLAGHEQFF
cdr3_nt: TGTGCCAGCAGCCCCACGGGACTAGCCGGTCATGAGCAGTTCTTC

d_call: -
v_call: TRBV3-1
j_call: TRBJ1-6
clone_size: many
cdr3_aa: CASSQAGVLYSPLHF
cdr3_nt: TGTGCCAGCAGCCAAGCAGGGGTGCTCTATTCACCCCTCCACTTT

d_call: TRBD2
v_call: TRBV4-3
j_call: TRBJ2-5
clone_size: few
cdr3_aa: CASSHGTSAQETQYF
cdr3_nt: TGCGCCAGCAGCCACGGGACTAGTGCCCAAGAGACCCAGTACTTC

d_call: -
v_call: TRBV9
j_call: TRBJ2-3
clone_size: -
cdr3_aa: CASSVGAGSDTQYF
cdr3_nt: TGTGCCAGCAGCGTAGGGGCAGGGTCAGATACGCAGTATTTT

d_call: -
v_call: TRBV29-1
j_call: TRBJ2-7
clone_size: -
cdr3_aa: CSVEIRAHEQYF
cdr3_nt: TGCAGCGTTGAGATCAGGGCCCACGAGCAGTACTTC